This T cell receptor beta chain was identified during a study of T cells after yellow fever vaccination. In regard to this clonotype: Antigen: not known.

Regarding the study as a whole: Most primary-vaccination clones reappeared after the booster (about 97% CD4, roughly 90% CD8).

The CDR3 totals 11 residues. V shed 5 bases and J shed 7 bases, with 5 bases lying between them. The V gene's germline CDR1 is SNHLY and CDR2 FYNNEI. The TCR cDNA carried a universal primer site and UMIs from 5'RACE template switching. TCRdb processed the 5' RACE reads anew with MiXCR; each CDR3 protein has one entry. Of about 320,000 distinct CDR3 sequences in the sample, around 7.3% were seen once. Here the sequenced sample was PBMCs, taken roughly 47 days after the first yellow fever vaccination. The chain employs TRBV2 and TRBJ2-2, with D unclear. The sequence was collected from a man aged 18 to 30 who received the YFV17D yellow fever vaccine. The CDR3 DNA reads as TGTGCCAGCAGTTGGGGCGGGGAGCTGTTTTTT. Its translation is CASSWGGELFF.